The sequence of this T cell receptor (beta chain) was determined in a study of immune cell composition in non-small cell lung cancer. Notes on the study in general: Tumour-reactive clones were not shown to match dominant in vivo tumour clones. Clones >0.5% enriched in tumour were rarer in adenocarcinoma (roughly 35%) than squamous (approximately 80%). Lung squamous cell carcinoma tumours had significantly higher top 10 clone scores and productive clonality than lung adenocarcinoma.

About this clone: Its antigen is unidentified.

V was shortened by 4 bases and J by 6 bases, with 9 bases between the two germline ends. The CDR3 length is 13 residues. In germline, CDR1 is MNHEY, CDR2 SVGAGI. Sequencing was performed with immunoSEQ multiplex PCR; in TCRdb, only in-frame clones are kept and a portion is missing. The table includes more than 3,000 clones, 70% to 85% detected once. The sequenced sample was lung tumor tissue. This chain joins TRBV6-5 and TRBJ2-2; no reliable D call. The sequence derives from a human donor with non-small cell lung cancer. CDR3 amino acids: CASSSQVAGELFF. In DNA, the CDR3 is TGTGCCAGCAGTTCCCAGGTGGCCGGGGAGCTGTTTTTT.